The 31 T cell receptor beta chains below come from one sample, sequenced in a study of T-cell reconstitution after alpha-beta-depleted transplantation in children. Unique molecular identifiers featured in how the TCRbeta library was prepared. Via MiXCR, TCRdb re-called the PCR reads, giving one row per CDR3 protein. Here the sample spans 400,000 to 500,000 distinct CDR3 sequences, 11% being singletons. The input for sequencing was PBMCs from the stem cell graft donor, taken from the stem cell graft. These receptors were taken from a human donor who donated a stem cell graft to a child with acute myeloid leukemia.

The chain carries TRBV5-1 and TRBJ1-2; D remains ambiguous. The CDR3 contains 12 residues. The V gene's germline CDR1 is SGHRS and CDR2 YFSETQ. V lost 6 bases, J lost 7 bases, and 13 bases lay in between. CDR3 nucleotides: TGCGCCAGCAACTCGGGGATAGGTGGCTACACCTTC. It is translated as CASNSGIGGYTF.

The J gene is TRBJ2-2, the V gene TRBV7-9; D is unclear. The germline gives CDR1 SEHNR, CDR2 FQNEAQ (reference sequence). The CDR3 consists of 14 residues. V lost 2 bases to trimming and J lost 2 bases, with 6 bases between them. The CDR3 DNA follows: TGTGCCAGCAGCTTATACGAAAACACCGGGGAGCTGTTTTTT. Its translation is CASSLYENTGELFF.

The V and J genes are TRBV11-2 and TRBJ2-5; 10 bases align to TRBD2. The CDR3 loop spans 16 amino acids. Trimming at V came to 1 base and at J to 4 bases, leaving 6 bases not matched to a gene. CDR1 is SGHAT and CDR2 is FQNNGV in the germline V gene. CDR3 region: CASSLGVAGGRETQYF. The CDR3 DNA reads as TGTGCCAGCAGCTTAGGGGTAGCGGGGGGTAGAGAGACCCAGTACTTC.

This clonotype was seen only a few times. This rearrangement joins TRBV7-9 to TRBJ2-7, with D possibly matching TRBD2 (6 bases). Germline CDR1 and CDR2: SEHNR and FQNEAQ (reference sequence). There are 17 residues in the CDR3. V was pared by 0 bases and J by 2 bases, with 17 bases between. CDR3 in amino acids: CASSLALGSQQTYEQYV. The CDR3 bases are TGTGCCAGCAGCTTAGCCCTCGGGAGTCAGCAGACCTACGAGCAGTACGTC.

The chain recombines TRBV11-2 with TRBJ2-2, with 8 nucleotides matching TRBD1. This CDR3 has 17 amino acids. J gave up 5 bases and V 0 bases, and 8 bases lay outside the gene matches. The germline V gene encodes CDR1 SGHAT and CDR2 FQNNGV. The CDR3, as DNA: TGTGCCAGCAGCTTAGATCCCTCCAGGGGGCGGACCGGGGAGCTGTTTTTT. Its protein is CASSLDPSRGRTGELFF. The whole variable domain, filled in from reference TRBV11-2 and TRBJ2-2, reads EAGVAQSPRYKIIEKRQSVAFWCNPISGHATLYWYQQILGQGPKLLIQFQNNGVVDDSQLPKDRFSAERLKGVDSTLKIQPAKLEDSAVYLCASSLDPSRGRTGELFFGEGSRLTVL.

This sequence joins TRBV29-1 and TRBJ2-5; 15 bases map to TRBD2. There are 14 residues in the CDR3. The V segment lost 6 bases and the J segment 6 bases; nucleotides outside the gene matches: 5. CDR1 and CDR2 (germline): SQVTM, ANQGSEA. This CDR3 is CSVGLAGGPKTQYF. In DNA, the CDR3 is TGCAGCGTCGGACTAGCGGGAGGGCCGAAGACCCAGTACTTC.

The J gene is TRBJ1-6, the V gene TRBV4-3; 8 positions match TRBD1. Unmatched junction bases numbered 6, after V lost 8 bases and J lost 9 bases. The CDR3 extends over 13 amino acids. Germline V gives CDR1 LGHNA, CDR2 YSLEER. Here the CDR3 reads CASAATGVSPLHF. The CDR3 nucleotides read TGCGCCAGCGCCGCGACAGGGGTTTCACCCCTCCACTTT.

This clonotype was seen repeatedly, ten times or more. J is TRBJ1-5 and V is TRBV6-1; 7 bases map to TRBD1. With 4 bases clipped from V and 5 bases from J, the junction kept 2 bases outside the gene matches. CDR3 length: 13 residues. The V gene's germline CDR1 is MNHNS and CDR2 SASEGT. CDR3 region: CASSGQGDQPQHF. Written as DNA, the CDR3 is TGTGCCAGCAGTGGCCAGGGGGATCAGCCCCAGCATTTT.

J is TRBJ2-1 and V is TRBV4-1, with D possibly matching TRBD2 (6 bases). Trimming took 2 bases from V and 5 from J, leaving 13 bases between them. CDR1 is MGHRA, CDR2 YSYEKL, per germline. CDR3 size: 15 residues. CDR3 residues: CASSQSLAEDNEQFF. Written as DNA, the CDR3 is TGCGCCAGCAGCCAATCCTTAGCGGAGGACAATGAGCAGTTCTTC.

J is TRBJ2-7 and V is TRBV7-6; 9 positions match TRBD2. Germline CDR1 and CDR2: SGHVS and FNYEAQ. The CDR3 loop spans 14 amino acids. The J segment lost 5 bases and the V segment lost 1 base, leaving 3 bases of the junction unmatched. The CDR3 nucleotides are TGTGCCAGCAGCTTAGTGCGGGAGGGCAACGAGCAGTACTTC. Amino acid sequence: CASSLVREGNEQYF.

The V and J genes are TRBV12-3 or TRBV12-4 and TRBJ1-2; D remains unclear. The length of the CDR3 is 11 residues. V was clipped by 3 bases and J by 8 bases, with 7 bases between them. DNA for the CDR3: TGTGCCAGCAGTTTTCGAAGAGGCTACACCTTC. Protein product: CASSFRRGYTF.

This clonotype was counted a few times. The chain is built from TRBV3-1 and TRBJ2-3; D is uncertain. V lost 1 base and J lost 0, with 11 bases in between. The CDR3 is 16 residues long. Germline V gene data show CDR1 as LGHDT and CDR2 as YNNKEL (reference sequence). DNA of the CDR3: TGTGCCAGCAGCCAAGCTCAGGTCCTTAGCACAGATACGCAGTATTTT. It yields the protein CASSQAQVLSTDTQYF.

The rearrangement links TRBV6-1 to TRBJ2-1, with 14 nucleotides matching TRBD2. The germline V gene encodes CDR1 MNHNS and CDR2 SASEGT. The CDR3 length is 15 residues. V was clipped by 4 bases and J by 10 bases; unmatched bases: 6. In DNA, the CDR3 is TGTGCCAGCAGTGGCGGGACTAGCGGGGGAGGCGAGCAGTTCTTC. It is translated as CASSGGTSGGGEQFF.

The sample holds a few counts of this clonotype. This chain connects TRBV7-2 to TRBJ2-7; 7 positions match TRBD1. CDR3 length equals 13 residues. The V gene's germline CDR1 is SGHTA and CDR2 FQGNSA. V gave up 5 bases and J gave up 5 bases; unmatched junction bases: 6. The CDR3 DNA is TGTGCCAGCAGCCAGGGACAGAAGCACGAGCAGTACGTC. Its translation: CASSQGQKHEQYV.

This chain uses TRBV5-3 with TRBJ2-3; TRBD2 is a possible D gene (6 bases). TRBV5-3 is sorted into the ORF group, with uncertain function. Trimming shortened V by 8 bases and J by 3 bases, and 19 bases separated the two germline ends. The CDR3 is 15 amino acids. The CDR3 loop is CARGFAVGLTDTQYF. DNA for the CDR3: TGTGCCAGGGGCTTCGCCGTGGGACTTACAGATACGCAGTATTTT.

This clonotype was found a few times. The V and J genes are TRBV10-3 and TRBJ2-3; no firm D call. The germline V gene encodes CDR1 ENHRY and CDR2 SYGVKD. Trimming shortened V by 4 bases and J by 0 bases, and 5 bases separated the two germline ends. The CDR3 extends over 13 amino acids. Here the CDR3 reads CAISGWSTDTQYF. As DNA, the CDR3 is TGTGCCATCAGTGGTTGGAGCACAGATACGCAGTATTTT.

The CDR3 loop is CASSVAASGRKDTQYF. The DNA for the CDR3 is TGTGCCAGCAGCGTAGCGGCTAGCGGGAGGAAAGATACGCAGTATTTT. This rearrangement joins TRBV9 to TRBJ2-3; 11 positions match TRBD2. Losses at the gene ends were 0 bases for V and 5 bases for J; bases not matched to a gene: 5. This CDR3 is 16 amino acids long. Germline-derived CDR1 and CDR2 are SGDLS and YYNGEE.

This clonotype was detected only a few times. The J gene is TRBJ2-3, the V gene TRBV29-1; no clear D gene. The CDR3 runs to 11 residues. The germline CDR1 and CDR2 sequences are SQVTM and ANQGSEA. Trimming took off 2 bases at V and 4 bases at J, with 4 bases between the two ends. The CDR3 nucleotides are TGCAGCGTTGAACATTCAGATACGCAGTATTTT. Translating gives CSVEHSDTQYF.

J is TRBJ2-1 and V is TRBV5-6; 10 nucleotides agree with TRBD1. Germline values: CDR1 SGHDT, CDR2 YYEEEE. Trimming removed 4 bases from V and 5 bases from J; junction bases left unmatched: 6. The CDR3 length is 15 residues. The CDR3 region is CASSPLGTGDNEQFF. The CDR3 nucleotides read TGTGCCAGCAGCCCCCTCGGGACAGGGGACAATGAGCAGTTCTTC. Looking up the rest from reference TRBV5-6 and TRBJ2-1 gives the full variable domain: DAGVTQSPTHLIKTRGQQVTLRCSPKSGHDTVSWYQQALGQGPQFIFQYYEEEERQRGNFPDRFSGHQFPNYSSELNVNALLLGDSALYLCASSPLGTGDNEQFFGPGTRLTVL.

The chain combines TRBV2 with TRBJ1-2; weak D call: TRBD1 (6 bases). There are 16 residues in the CDR3. Germline lookup yields CDR1 SNHLY and CDR2 FYNNEI. Trimming left V 6 bases short and J 0 bases short, with 17 bases between. The CDR3 sequence: CASRSLVGHSNYGYTF. CDR3 coding DNA: TGTGCCAGCAGATCCCTCGTGGGACATTCTAACTATGGCTACACCTTC.

There are a few counts of this clonotype. The chain joins TRBV12-5 to TRBJ2-2; D is ambiguous. The germline gives CDR1 LGHNT, CDR2 FRNRAP. The CDR3 runs to 12 residues. Trimming took 5 bases from V and 4 from J, leaving 5 bases between them. CDR3 nucleotide sequence: TGTGCTAGTGGTCAATTCACCGGGGAGCTGTTTTTT. It yields the protein CASGQFTGELFF.

The V gene is TRBV27, the J gene TRBJ2-7, with 10 nucleotides matching TRBD1. CDR1 and CDR2 from the germline V gene are MNHEY and SMNVEV (reference sequence). This CDR3 is built from 14 residues. Trimming removed 6 bases from V and 4 bases from J; junction bases left unmatched: 6. CDR3 bases: TGTGCCAGCAGCCCGCGGGACAGGGGTTACGAGCAGTACGTC. The encoded protein is CASSPRDRGYEQYV.

There are a few counts of this clonotype. In DNA, the CDR3 is TGCAGCGTTGTCACCTCCGAGGTGCGGAGCTCCTACGAGCAGTACTTC. Its protein product is CSVVTSEVRSSYEQYF. The chain recombines TRBV29-1 with TRBJ2-7; D not certain. Trimming stripped 4 bases from V and 0 bases from J, with 19 bases between. Germline V CDR1 and CDR2: SQVTM, ANQGSEA. The CDR3 contains 16 residues.

The chain is built from TRBV11-2 and TRBJ2-3; 7 positions agree with TRBD2. Unmatched junction bases numbered 14, after V lost 5 bases and J lost 0 bases. The CDR3 has 18 residues. Looked up from germline, CDR1 is SGHAT and CDR2 is FQNNGV. CDR3 DNA sequence: TGTGCCAGCAGCCGAGGTGGACTAGGCGCACTTAGCACAGATACGCAGTATTTT. Translation: CASSRGGLGALSTDTQYF.

This clonotype was counted only a few times. This chain joins TRBV12-3 or TRBV12-4 and TRBJ1-2; maybe TRBD1 (6 bases). V gave up 2 bases and J gave up 8 bases, with 15 bases separating them. The CDR3 length is 14 residues. This chain's CDR3 is CASSLRWGADGYTF. DNA of the CDR3: TGTGCCAGCAGTTTACGGTGGGGGGCGGACGGCTACACCTTC.

This clonotype was seen only a few times. The chain combines TRBV15 with TRBJ2-3; D gene ambiguous. From germline, CDR1 is LNHNV and CDR2 YYDKDF (reference sequence). CDR3 length: 15 residues. V was trimmed by 0 bases and J by 3 bases, leaving 10 bases between them. This CDR3 reads CATSRDGLGTDTQYF. CDR3 DNA sequence: TGTGCCACCAGCAGAGATGGGTTGGGAACAGATACGCAGTATTTT. The full variable domain, its missing parts supplied by reference TRBV15 and TRBJ2-3, is DAMVIQNPRYQVTQFGKPVTLSCSQTLNHNVMYWYQQKSSQAPKLLFHYYDKDFNNEADTPDNFQSRRPNTSFCFLDIRSPGLGDTAMYLCATSRDGLGTDTQYFGPGTRLTVL.

The V gene is TRBV5-6, the J gene TRBJ2-7, with TRBD1 matching over 12 bases. The V and J ends lost 4 bases and 0 bases, in that order; junction bases with no gene match: 8. The CDR3 length is 17 residues. CDR1 is SGHDT and CDR2 is YYEEEE in the germline V gene. This CDR3 reads CASSPLGTGGHSYEQYF. CDR3 bases: TGTGCCAGCAGCCCGCTCGGGACAGGGGGCCACTCCTACGAGCAGTACTTC.

This clonotype has a handful of counts. The CDR3 here is CASSLERSEQFF. The CDR3 DNA is TGTGCCAGCAGCTTGGAGAGGAGTGAGCAGTTCTTC. The V and J genes are TRBV7-9 and TRBJ2-1; D not resolved. V lost 3 bases and J 9 bases, leaving 9 bases between the germline ends. Germline V lookup: CDR1 SEHNR, CDR2 FQNEAQ (reference sequence). The CDR3 sequence is 12 residues long.

Ten or more counts support this clonotype. The rearrangement uses TRBV5-1 and TRBJ1-6; D unclear. This CDR3 spans 15 amino acids. Germline CDR1 is SGHRS and CDR2 is YFSETQ. The ends were cut back, 6 bases at V and 0 bases at J, with 10 bases in the middle. CDR3 amino acids: CASTQRDSYNSPLHF. CDR3 coding DNA: TGCGCCAGCACTCAGCGGGACTCCTATAATTCACCCCTCCACTTT.

This clonotype was picked up a small number of times. The V call is TRBV20-1, the J call TRBJ1-1; no firm D call. Germline lookup yields CDR1 DFQATT and CDR2 SNEGSKA (reference sequence). V gave up 3 bases and J gave up 6 bases, with 20 bases separating them. CDR3 length equals 15 residues. CDR3 region: CSASKTGVRVPEAFF. CDR3 nucleotide sequence: TGCAGTGCTAGCAAAACTGGGGTTCGTGTTCCTGAAGCTTTCTTT.

The chain employs TRBV29-1 and TRBJ1-2; D call uncertain. Between the trimmed V and J ends, which lost 7 bases and 4 bases, there was a span of 13 bases. Germline loops: CDR1 SQVTM, CDR2 ANQGSEA. The CDR3 sequence is 12 residues long. This CDR3 reads CSAEVSGYGYTF. The DNA of the CDR3 is TGCAGCGCGGAGGTCAGCGGCTATGGCTACACCTTC. Full variable domain (outside the CDR3, taken from reference TRBV29-1 and TRBJ1-2): SAVISQKPSRDICQRGTSLTIQCQVDSQVTMMFWYRQQPGQSLTLIATANQGSEATYESGFVIDKFPISRPNLTFSTLTVSNMSPEDSSIYLCSAEVSGYGYTFGSGTRLTVV.